This TCR beta chain was documented in a study of glioma-infiltrating T cells. With respect to this clonotype: Its antigen is currently unknown. Compared with germline, one end of the junction differs, possibly owing to a read error.

Whole-study results and caveats: Gliomas, especially low-grade, showed above-expected tissue-blood divergence; non-neoplastic patients showed below. Very few CDR3 sequences were shared between tissue and blood.

Amplification of TCR alpha and beta CDR3 regions from RNA used iRepertoire nested multiplex PCR. Input was roughly 85-450 ng of tissue mRNA or PBMC total RNA. TCRdb re-called the multiplex PCR reads with MiXCR, one entry per CDR3 protein. The sample has around 90,000 distinct CDR3 sequences; around 42% are singletons. Germline V gene data show CDR1 as MNHEY and CDR2 as SVGEGT. The CDR3 has 15 residues. This TCR derives from a human donor with low-grade glioma or glioblastoma, undergoing nonglioma brain surgery, or in good health (not recorded which). V is TRBV6-2 or TRBV6-3 and J is TRBJ2-7, with D perhaps TRBD2 (6 bases). Sequenced sample: glioma tissue, nonneoplastic brain tissue, or PBMCs (not recorded which). CDR3 in DNA: TGTGTCAGCAGTTCAACCGGGTCACGGGGGAACGAGCAGTACTTC. It yields the protein CVSSSTGSRGNEQYF.